This TCR beta chain stems from a study of T cell responses to AZD1222 COVID-19 vaccine listed by TCRdb under 2021. Turning to the overall study: Because spike-specific TCR depth and breadth did not differ between the two schedules, AZD1222 recipients who got a second dose at roughly 4 weeks were pooled with those who got a second dose at roughly 12 weeks. A total of approximately 240 trial participants underwent TCR sequencing, of whom some 210 received two doses of AZD1222 and around 26 received two doses of the MenACWY control vaccine. Enrollment into the trials was organized by age into subgroups of 18-55, 56-69 and 70-plus years, and those subgroups contained approximately 160, 26 and 62 TCR-sequenced participants, respectively. Overall results and qualifications from the work: Conclusions about previously exposed vaccinees are limited, since just five or six AZD1222 recipients were seropositive for SARS-CoV-2 at baseline. The vaccine-associated CD4 TCRs covered the entire spike protein, and the dominant responses fell in regions 160-218 and 743-854. No day 14 peak-response samples were available, so repertoires were characterized only after the peak T cell response. Participants were mostly white British, with more females than males. The authors suggested clonal diversity may have been underestimated. Epitopes outside the regions mutated in the B.1.351 and B.1.1.7 variants were reportedly recognized by nearly half of the unique spike-specific TCRs. The 56-69-year group was small, and its depth increase did not reach significance, likely because of low power. After two AZD1222 doses, spike-specific TCR breadth and depth were significantly higher than at day 0 and than in MenACWY recipients.

The sample's time point label, in plain terms: baseline before first vaccination. The vaccinee samples were drawn from two UK trials, COV001 and COV002, one of which was a single-blind randomized controlled phase 2/3 trial testing AZD1222 (ChAdOx1 nCoV-19) in healthy adults. For TCRbeta chain sequencing, PBMC samples were collected from trial participants at day 0 and at day 28 after the second dose. A note on this clone: This receptor's antigen is unknown. No base-level quality is on record; no much larger clone is a single base apart.

The CDR3 regions of human TCRbeta chains were analyzed by immunosequencing. Per the original workflow: Repertoire TCRs were checked for matches against a reference library of SARS-CoV-2-specific TCRs that had been generated using the MIRA antigen-specificity platform. Breadth was defined as the fraction of unique TCRs that were SARS-CoV-2-associated. Depth was defined as the fraction of total T cells that were SARS-CoV-2-associated. Each spike-specific TCR was assigned to its reactive spike region and to a CD4 or CD8 class using the MIRA data. Log10-transformed breadth and depth values were compared by one-way ANOVA with Sidak's multiple comparisons tests. TCRdb provides this immuneACCESS table in a form limited to in-frame rearrangements. Some clones are lacking; in checked studies, under half of them reflect an unresolved V gene, and why the rest are absent is not known. The V and J calls and clone size were taken over from that table, and D and trimming were inferred from the DNA. This sample has 110,000 to 150,000 clones in its table, and about 90% of those were observed once. Jointly, the top ten make up roughly 6% of the sample.

CDR1 and CDR2 were assigned from the germline V gene (reference sequence) as MNHEY and SMNVEV. The junction carries 20 bases between V and J, which are trimmed by 7 bases and 4 bases respectively. From cysteine to phenylalanine, the CDR3 is 15 amino acids long. Only the CDR3 region is kept as DNA, spanning 45 bases read in frame from base 1. The TCR comes from an adult in good health. This chain joins TRBV27 to TRBJ2-7; D gene: possibly TRBD2, on 6 matching bases. This sample comprised peripheral blood, obtained on day 0 of AZD1222 vaccination. This receptor has the CDR3 CASKPSPPGGYEQYF. The DNA reads TGTGCCAGCAAGCCCTCCCCCCCCGGGGGTTACGAGCAGTACTTC.